The clone carrying this T cell receptor (beta chain) has at least ten counts. The antigen remains unidentified. 5'RACE with 10-nucleotide random UMIs generated the cDNA. Whenever a sequencing run was performed, it yielded over 200 million TCR-beta sequences from 15-18 subjects. TCRdb redid the calling of the 5' RACE reads with MiXCR, one entry per CDR3 protein. Seen here are 25,000 to 30,000 distinct CDR3 sequences, about 7% observed once, and the top ten hold approximately 9.6%. Trimming removed 6 bases at V and 3 bases at J, with 13 bases between. Looked up from germline, CDR1 is KGHSH and CDR2 is LQKENI. There are 14 residues in the CDR3. This sample was taken from a study of neurological immune-mediated disorders. Points from the study as a whole: The most TCR clonal expansion was seen in HTLV-1-associated myelopathy, whereas the least was seen in multiple sclerosis, below the level in healthy controls. None of the CDR3 amino acid sequences in expanded clones turned up in more than one subject, which points to private repertoires in all groups.

The V and J genes are TRBV18 and TRBJ2-3; D may be TRBD2 (5 bases). The receptor was derived from a woman aged 45-59 years in good health. The sample was PBMCs. CDR3 sequence reads: CASSVTRQTDTQYF. The CDR3 coding sequence is TGTGCCAGCTCGGTAACTAGACAAACAGATACGCAGTATTTT.